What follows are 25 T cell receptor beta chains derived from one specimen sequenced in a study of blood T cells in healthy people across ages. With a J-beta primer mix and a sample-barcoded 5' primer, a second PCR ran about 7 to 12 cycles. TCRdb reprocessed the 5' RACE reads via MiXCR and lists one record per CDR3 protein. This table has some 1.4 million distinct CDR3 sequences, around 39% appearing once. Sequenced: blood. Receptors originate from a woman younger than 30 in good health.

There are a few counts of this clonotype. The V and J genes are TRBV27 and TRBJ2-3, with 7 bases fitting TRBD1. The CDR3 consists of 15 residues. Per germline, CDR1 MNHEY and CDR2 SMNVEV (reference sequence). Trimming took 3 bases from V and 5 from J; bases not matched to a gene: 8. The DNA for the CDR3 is TGTGCCAGCAGTTTCCAGACAGGGTTGGTAGATACGCAGTATTTT. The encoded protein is CASSFQTGLVDTQYF.

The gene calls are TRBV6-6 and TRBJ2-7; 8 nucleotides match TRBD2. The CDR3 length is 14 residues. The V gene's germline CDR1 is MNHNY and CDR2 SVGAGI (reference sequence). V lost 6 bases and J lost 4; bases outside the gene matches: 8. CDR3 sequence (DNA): TGTGCCAGCAGGACCACTAGCGGACTTTACGAGCAGTACTTC. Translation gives CASRTTSGLYEQYF.

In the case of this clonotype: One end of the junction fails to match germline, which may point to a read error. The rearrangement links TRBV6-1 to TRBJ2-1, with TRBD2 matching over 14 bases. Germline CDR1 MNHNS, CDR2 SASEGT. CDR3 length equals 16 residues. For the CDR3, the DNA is TGTGCCAACAGTGCCTCGGGACTAGCGGGAGTCGATGAGCAGTTCTTC. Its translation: CANSASGLAGVDEQFF.

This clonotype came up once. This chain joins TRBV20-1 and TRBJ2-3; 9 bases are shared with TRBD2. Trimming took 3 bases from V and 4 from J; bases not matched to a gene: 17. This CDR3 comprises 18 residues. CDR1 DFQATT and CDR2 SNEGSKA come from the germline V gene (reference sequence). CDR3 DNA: TGCAGTGCTAGGATAGGTGGGTCGGCGGGAGGGCGTGCAGATACGCAGTATTTT. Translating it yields CSARIGGSAGGRADTQYF.

The CDR3 here is CASSLPQTDYTF. The CDR3 DNA sequence: TGTGCCAGCAGCCTCCCCCAGACAGACTACACCTTC. The chain uses TRBV7-9 and TRBJ1-2; maybe TRBD1 (5 bases). The germline V gene encodes CDR1 SEHNR and CDR2 FQNEAQ (reference sequence). The CDR3 has 12 residues. Trimming shortened V by 5 bases and J by 10 bases, and 14 bases separated the two germline ends. Complete variable domain (other parts from reference TRBV7-9 and TRBJ1-2): DTGVSQNPRHKITKRGQNVTFRCDPISEHNRLYWYRQTLGQGPEFLTYFQNEAQLEKSRLLSDRFSAERPKGSFSTLEIQRTEQGDSAMYLCASSLPQTDYTFGSGTRLTVV.

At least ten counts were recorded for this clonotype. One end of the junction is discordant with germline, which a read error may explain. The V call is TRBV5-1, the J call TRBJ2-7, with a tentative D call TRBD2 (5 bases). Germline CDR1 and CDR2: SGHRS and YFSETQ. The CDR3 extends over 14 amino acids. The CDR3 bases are TGTGCTAGCAGCTTAGAACAGAGGACCTACGAGCAGTACTTC. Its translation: CASSLEQRTYEQYF.

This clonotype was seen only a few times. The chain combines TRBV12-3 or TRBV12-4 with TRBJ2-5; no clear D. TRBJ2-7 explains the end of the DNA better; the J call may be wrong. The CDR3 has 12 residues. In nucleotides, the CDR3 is TGTGCCAGCAGCCCTACCTCCCCCGAGCAGTACTTC. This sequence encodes CASSPTSPEQYF.

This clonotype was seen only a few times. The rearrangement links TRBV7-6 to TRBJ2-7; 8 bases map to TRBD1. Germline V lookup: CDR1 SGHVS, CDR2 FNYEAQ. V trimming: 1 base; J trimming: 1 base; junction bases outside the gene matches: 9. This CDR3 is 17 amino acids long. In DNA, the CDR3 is TGTGCCAGCAGCTTAGACCCTGACAGGGGCGAGTCCTACGAGCAGTACTTC. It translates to CASSLDPDRGESYEQYF.

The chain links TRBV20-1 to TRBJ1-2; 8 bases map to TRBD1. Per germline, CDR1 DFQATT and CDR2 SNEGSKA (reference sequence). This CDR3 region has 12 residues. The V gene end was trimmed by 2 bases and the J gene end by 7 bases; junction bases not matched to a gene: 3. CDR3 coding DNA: TGCAGTGCTAGATGGGGACAGGCTGGCTACACCTTC. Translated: CSARWGQAGYTF.

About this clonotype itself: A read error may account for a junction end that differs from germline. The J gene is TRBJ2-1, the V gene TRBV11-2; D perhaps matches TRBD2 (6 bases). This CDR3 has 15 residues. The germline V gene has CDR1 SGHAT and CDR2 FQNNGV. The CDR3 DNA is TGTGCCAGCAGCTTACCGGAGGGCTCCCACAATGAGCAGTTCTTC. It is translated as CASSLPEGSHNEQFF.

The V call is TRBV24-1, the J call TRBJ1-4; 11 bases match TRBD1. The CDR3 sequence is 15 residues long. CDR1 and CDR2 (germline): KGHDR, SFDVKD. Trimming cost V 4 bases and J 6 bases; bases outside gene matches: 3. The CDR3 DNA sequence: TGTGCCACCAGTGACCCGGGACAGGGGGATGAAAAACTGTTTTTT. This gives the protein CATSDPGQGDEKLFF.

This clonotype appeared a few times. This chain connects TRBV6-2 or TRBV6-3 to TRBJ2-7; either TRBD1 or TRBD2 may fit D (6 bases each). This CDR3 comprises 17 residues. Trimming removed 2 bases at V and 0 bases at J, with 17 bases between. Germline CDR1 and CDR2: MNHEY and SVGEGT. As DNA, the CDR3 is TGTGCCAGCAGTTACGGGGGGCCGCGGGACCGCTCCTACGAGCAGTACTTC. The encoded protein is CASSYGGPRDRSYEQYF.

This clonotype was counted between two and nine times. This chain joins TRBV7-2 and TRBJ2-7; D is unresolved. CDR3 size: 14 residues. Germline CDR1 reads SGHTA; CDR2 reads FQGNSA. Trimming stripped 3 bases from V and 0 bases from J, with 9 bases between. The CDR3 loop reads CASSFLGNSYEQYF. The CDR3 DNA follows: TGTGCCAGCAGCTTCCTGGGGAACTCCTACGAGCAGTACTTC.

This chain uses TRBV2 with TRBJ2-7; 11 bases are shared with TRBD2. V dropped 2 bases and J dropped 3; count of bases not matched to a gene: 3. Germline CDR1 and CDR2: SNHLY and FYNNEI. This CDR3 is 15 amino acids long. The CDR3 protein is CASSERTSGHYEQYF. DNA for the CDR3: TGTGCCAGCAGTGAAAGGACTAGCGGGCACTACGAGCAGTACTTC.

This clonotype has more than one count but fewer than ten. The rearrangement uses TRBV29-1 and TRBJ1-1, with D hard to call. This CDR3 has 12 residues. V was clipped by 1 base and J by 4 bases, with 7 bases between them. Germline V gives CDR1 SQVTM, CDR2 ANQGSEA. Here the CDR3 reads CSVEVLSTEAFF. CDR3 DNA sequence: TGCAGCGTTGAAGTCTTGTCCACTGAAGCTTTCTTT.

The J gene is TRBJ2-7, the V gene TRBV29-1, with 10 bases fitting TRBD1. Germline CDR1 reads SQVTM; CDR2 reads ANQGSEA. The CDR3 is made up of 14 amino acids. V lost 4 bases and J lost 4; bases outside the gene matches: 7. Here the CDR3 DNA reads TGCAGCGTTGGGGCTCCGGGACAGGGGTACGAGCAGTACTTC. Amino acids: CSVGAPGQGYEQYF.

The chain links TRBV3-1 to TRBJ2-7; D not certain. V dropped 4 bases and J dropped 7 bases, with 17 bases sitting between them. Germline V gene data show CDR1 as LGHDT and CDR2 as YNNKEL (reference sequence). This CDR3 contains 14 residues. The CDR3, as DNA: TGTGCCAGCAGCCTCACAGAAATATACAATGAGCAGTACTTC. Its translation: CASSLTEIYNEQYF.

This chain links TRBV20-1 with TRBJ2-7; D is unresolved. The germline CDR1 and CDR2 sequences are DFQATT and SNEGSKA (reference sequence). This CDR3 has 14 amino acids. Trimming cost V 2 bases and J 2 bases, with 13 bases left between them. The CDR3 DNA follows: TGCAGTGCTAGATTATCCAGCCAGCCCTACGAGCAGTACTTC. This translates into CSARLSSQPYEQYF.

The CDR3 region has the DNA TGCAGTGCTAGAGCAAGGACTAGCGGTTCCTACGAGCAGTACTTC. It encodes CSARARTSGSYEQYF. The rearrangement joins TRBV20-1 to TRBJ2-7, with TRBD2 matching over 10 bases. V gave up 1 base and J gave up 1 base; unmatched junction bases: 4. There are 15 residues in the CDR3. Per germline, CDR1 DFQATT and CDR2 SNEGSKA (reference sequence).

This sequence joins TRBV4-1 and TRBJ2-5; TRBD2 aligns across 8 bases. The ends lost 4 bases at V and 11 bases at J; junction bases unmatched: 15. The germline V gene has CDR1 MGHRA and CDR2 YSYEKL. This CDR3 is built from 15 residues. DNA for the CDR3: TGCGCCAGCAGCCCATCGGGGGGGACCAACAATGAGCAGTACTTC. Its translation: CASSPSGGTNNEQYF.

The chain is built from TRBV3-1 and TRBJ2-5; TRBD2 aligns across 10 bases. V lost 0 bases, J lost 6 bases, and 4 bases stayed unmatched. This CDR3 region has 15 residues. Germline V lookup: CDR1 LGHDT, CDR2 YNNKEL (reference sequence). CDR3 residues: CASSQDRGLAKTQYF. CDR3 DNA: TGTGCCAGCAGCCAAGATCGGGGACTAGCGAAGACCCAGTACTTC.

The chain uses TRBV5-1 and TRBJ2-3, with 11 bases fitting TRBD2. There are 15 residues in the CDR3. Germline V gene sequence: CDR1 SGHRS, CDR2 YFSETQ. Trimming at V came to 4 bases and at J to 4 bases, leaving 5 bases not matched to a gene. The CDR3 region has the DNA TGCGCCAGCAGCCCCCAACTAGCGGGAGCAGATACGCAGTATTTT. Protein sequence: CASSPQLAGADTQYF.

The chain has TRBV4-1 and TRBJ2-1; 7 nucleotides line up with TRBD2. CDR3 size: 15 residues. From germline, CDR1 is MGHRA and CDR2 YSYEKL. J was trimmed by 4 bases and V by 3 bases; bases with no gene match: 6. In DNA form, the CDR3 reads TGCGCCAGCAGCCAGACCCCGGGGGGATACAATGAGCAGTTCTTC. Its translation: CASSQTPGGYNEQFF.

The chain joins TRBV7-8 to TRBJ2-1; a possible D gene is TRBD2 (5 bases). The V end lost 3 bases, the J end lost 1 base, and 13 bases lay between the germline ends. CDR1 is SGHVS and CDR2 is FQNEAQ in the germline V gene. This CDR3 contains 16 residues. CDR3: CASSFVGIPSYNEQFF. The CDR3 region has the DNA TGTGCCAGCAGCTTTGTCGGGATCCCATCCTACAATGAGCAGTTCTTC.

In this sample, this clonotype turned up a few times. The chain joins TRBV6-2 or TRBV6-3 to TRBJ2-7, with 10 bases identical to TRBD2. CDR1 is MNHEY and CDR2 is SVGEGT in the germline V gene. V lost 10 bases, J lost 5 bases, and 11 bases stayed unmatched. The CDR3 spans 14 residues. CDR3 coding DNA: TGTGCCACCAAACGGGCTAGCGGGAGTCACGAGCAGTACTTC. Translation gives CATKRASGSHEQYF.